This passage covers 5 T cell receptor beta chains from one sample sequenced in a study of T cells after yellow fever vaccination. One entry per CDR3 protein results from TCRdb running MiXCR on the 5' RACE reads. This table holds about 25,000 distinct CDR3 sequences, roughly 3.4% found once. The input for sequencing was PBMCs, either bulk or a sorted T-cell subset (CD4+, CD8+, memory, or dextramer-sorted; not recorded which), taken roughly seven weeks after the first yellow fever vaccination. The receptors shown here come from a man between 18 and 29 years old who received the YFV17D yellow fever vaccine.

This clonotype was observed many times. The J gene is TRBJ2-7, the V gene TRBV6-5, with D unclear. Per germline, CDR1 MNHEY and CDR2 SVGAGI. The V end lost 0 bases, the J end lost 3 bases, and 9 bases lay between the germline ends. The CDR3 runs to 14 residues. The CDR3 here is CASSYSAKYYEQYF. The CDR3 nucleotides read TGTGCCAGCAGTTACTCCGCTAAATACTACGAGCAGTACTTC.

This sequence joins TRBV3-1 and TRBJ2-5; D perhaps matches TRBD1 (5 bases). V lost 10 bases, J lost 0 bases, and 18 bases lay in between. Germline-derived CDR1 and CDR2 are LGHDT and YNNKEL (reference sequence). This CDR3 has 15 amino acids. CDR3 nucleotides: TGTGCCACCACCCACTCAGGGCAAAACCAAGAGACCCAGTACTTC. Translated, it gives CATTHSGQNQETQYF.

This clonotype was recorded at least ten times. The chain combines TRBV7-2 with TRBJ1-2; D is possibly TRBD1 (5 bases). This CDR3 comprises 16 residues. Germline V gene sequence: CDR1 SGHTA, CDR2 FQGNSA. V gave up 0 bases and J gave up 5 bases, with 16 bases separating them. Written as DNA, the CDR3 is TGTGCCAGCAGCTTAGCGAGAGGGGACCGGGGGTATGGCTACACCTTC. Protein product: CASSLARGDRGYGYTF.

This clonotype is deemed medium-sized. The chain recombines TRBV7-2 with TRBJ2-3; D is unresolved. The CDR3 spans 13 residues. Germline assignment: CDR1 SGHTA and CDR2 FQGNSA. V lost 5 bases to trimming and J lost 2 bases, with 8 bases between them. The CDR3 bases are TGTGCCAGCAGCCCGGACCACACAGATACGCAGTATTTT. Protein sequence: CASSPDHTDTQYF.

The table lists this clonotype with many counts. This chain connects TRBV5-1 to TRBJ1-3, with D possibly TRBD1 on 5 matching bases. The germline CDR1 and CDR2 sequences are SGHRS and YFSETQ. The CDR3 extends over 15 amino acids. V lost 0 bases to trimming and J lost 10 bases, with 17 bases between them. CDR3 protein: CASSLETDPRATIYF. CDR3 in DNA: TGCGCCAGCAGCTTGGAGACAGACCCCCGTGCAACCATATATTTT.